The clone carrying this T cell receptor (beta chain) was observed once. The sample comes from a study of blood T cell repertoires in COVID-19. Looking at the study overall: Specimens from acute and convalescent COVID-19 originated in the United States, Italy and Spain.

Measured with immunoSEQ multiplex PCR; TCRdb has only the in-frame clones, and not every one. The repertoire holds around 110,000 clones, with roughly 75% as singletons. In germline, CDR1 is SEHNR, CDR2 FQNEAQ (reference sequence). This CDR3 comprises 16 residues. Between the trimmed V and J ends, which lost 5 bases and 6 bases, there was a span of 20 bases. This sequence was found in a man in his 60s with active or convalescent COVID-19. The sequenced material came from peripheral blood. The chain is built from TRBV7-9 and TRBJ2-1; maybe TRBD2 (5 bases). CDR3: CASSVIVGVGGNEQFF. DNA of the CDR3: TGTGCCAGCAGCGTCATTGTGGGAGTGGGTGGCAATGAGCAGTTCTTC.